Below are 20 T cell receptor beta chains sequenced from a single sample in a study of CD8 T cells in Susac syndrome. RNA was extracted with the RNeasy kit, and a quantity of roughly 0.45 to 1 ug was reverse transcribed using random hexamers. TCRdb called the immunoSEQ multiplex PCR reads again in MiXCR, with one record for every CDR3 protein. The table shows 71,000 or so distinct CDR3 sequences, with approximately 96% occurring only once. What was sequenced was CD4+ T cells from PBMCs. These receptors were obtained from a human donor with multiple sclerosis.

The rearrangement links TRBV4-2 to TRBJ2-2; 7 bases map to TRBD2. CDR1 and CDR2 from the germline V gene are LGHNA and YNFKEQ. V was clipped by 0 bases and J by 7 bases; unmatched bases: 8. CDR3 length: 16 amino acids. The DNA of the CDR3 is TGTGCCAGCAGCCAAGATAAGGCCAGGGAGGGCGGGGAGCTGTTTTTT. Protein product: CASSQDKAREGGELFF.

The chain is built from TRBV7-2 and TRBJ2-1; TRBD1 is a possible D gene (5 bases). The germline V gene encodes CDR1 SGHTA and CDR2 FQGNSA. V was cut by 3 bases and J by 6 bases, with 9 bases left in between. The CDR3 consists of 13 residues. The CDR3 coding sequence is TGTGCCAGCAGCTTGGTTGACAGCAATGAGCAGTTCTTC. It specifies CASSLVDSNEQFF.

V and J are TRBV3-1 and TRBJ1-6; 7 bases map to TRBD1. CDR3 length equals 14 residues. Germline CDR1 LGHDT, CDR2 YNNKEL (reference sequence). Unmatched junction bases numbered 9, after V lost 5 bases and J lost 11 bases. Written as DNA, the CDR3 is TGTGCCAGCAGCACCCGGACAGGCGACGCACCCCTCCACTTT. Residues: CASSTRTGDAPLHF. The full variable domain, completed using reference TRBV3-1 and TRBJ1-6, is DTAVSQTPKYLVTQMGNDKSIKCEQNLGHDTMYWYKQDSKKFLKIMFSYNNKELIINETVPNRFSPKSPDKAHLNLHINSLELGDSAVYFCASSTRTGDAPLHFGNGTRLTVT.

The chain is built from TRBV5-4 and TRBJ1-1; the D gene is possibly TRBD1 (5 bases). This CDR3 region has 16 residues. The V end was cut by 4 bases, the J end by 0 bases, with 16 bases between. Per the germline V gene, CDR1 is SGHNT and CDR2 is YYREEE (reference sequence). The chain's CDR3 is CASSPEWQGMNTEAFF. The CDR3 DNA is TGTGCCAGCAGCCCCGAGTGGCAGGGAATGAACACTGAAGCTTTCTTT.

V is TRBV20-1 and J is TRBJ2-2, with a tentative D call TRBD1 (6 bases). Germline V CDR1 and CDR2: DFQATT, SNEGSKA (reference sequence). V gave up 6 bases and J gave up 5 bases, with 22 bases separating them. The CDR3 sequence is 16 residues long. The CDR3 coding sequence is TGCAGTGCCCGGGACCGGGACAACATTGGGACCGGGGAGCTGTTTTTT. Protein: CSARDRDNIGTGELFF.

CDR3 nucleotide sequence: TGTGCCGCCCGCAGGAGCCGCAATCAGCCCCAGCATTTT. It yields the protein CAARRSRNQPQHF. The rearrangement links TRBV28 to TRBJ1-5; D call uncertain. The length of the CDR3 is 13 residues. Germline V lookup: CDR1 MDHEN, CDR2 SYDVKM. V shed 11 bases and J shed 2 bases, with 13 bases lying between them.

DNA of the CDR3: TGCAGCGTTGAAGATCAGTGGGGGACTGAAGCTTTCTTT. Protein: CSVEDQWGTEAFF. V usage is TRBV29-1 and J usage is TRBJ1-1; the D gene is possibly TRBD1 (5 bases). CDR1 is SQVTM and CDR2 is ANQGSEA in the germline V gene. V was pared by 0 bases and J by 5 bases, with 10 bases between. The CDR3 has 13 amino acids. Filled out from reference TRBV29-1 and TRBJ1-1, the complete variable domain reads SAVISQKPSRDICQRGTSLTIQCQVDSQVTMMFWYRQQPGQSLTLIATANQGSEATYESGFVIDKFPISRPNLTFSTLTVSNMSPEDSSIYLCSVEDQWGTEAFFGQGTRLTVV.

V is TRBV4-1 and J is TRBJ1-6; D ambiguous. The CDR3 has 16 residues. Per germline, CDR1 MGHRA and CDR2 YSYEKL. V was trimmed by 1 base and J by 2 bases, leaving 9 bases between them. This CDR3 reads CASSQVKEAYNSPLHF. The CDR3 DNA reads TGCGCCAGCAGCCAAGTGAAAGAGGCCTATAATTCACCCCTCCACTTT.

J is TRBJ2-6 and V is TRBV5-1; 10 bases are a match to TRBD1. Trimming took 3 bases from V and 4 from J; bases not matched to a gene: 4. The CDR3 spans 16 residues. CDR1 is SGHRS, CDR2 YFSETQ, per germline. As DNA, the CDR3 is TGCGCCAGCAGCTCCGGGACAGGGGACGGGGCCAACGTCCTGACTTTC. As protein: CASSSGTGDGANVLTF.

The CDR3 is CASSGDRAGTGELFF. For the CDR3, the DNA is TGTGCCAGCAGTGGAGACAGGGCGGGCACCGGGGAGCTGTTTTTT. The chain is built from TRBV2 and TRBJ2-2, with 7 bases matching TRBD1. With 4 bases clipped from V and 4 bases from J, the junction kept 6 bases outside the gene matches. The CDR3 contains 15 residues. Germline CDR1 is SNHLY and CDR2 is FYNNEI.

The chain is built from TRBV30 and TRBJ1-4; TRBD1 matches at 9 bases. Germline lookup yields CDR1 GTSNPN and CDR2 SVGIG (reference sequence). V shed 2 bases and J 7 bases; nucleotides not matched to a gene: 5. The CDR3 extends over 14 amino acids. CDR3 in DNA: TGTGCCTGGAGTCCCGGGACAGGGTTTGAAAAACTGTTTTTT. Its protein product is CAWSPGTGFEKLFF.

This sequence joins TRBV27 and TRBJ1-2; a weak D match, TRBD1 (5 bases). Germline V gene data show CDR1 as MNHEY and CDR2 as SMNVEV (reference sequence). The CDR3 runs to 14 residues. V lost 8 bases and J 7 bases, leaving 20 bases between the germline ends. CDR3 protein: CASRPARQGSGYTF. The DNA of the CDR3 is TGTGCCAGCCGTCCCGCCAGGCAGGGCTCTGGCTACACCTTC.

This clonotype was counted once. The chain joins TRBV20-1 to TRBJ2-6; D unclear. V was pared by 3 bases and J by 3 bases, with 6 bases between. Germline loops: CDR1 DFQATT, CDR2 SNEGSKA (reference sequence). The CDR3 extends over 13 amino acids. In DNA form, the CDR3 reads TGCAGTGCTAGCCAAGATGGGGCCAACGTCCTGACTTTC. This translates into CSASQDGANVLTF.

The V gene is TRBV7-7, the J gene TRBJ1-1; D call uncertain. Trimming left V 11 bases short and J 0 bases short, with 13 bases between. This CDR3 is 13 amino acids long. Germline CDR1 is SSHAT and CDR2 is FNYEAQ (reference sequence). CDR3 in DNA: TGTGCCCTCGGCCGGCCGATGAACACTGAAGCTTTCTTT. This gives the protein CALGRPMNTEAFF.

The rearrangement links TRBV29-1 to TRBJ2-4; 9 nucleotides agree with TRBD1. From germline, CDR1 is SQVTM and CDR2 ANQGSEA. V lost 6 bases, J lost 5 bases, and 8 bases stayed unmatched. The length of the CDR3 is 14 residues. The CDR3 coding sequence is TGCAGCGTGGCTCGGGACAGGGATGAAAACATTCAGTACTTC. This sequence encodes CSVARDRDENIQYF.

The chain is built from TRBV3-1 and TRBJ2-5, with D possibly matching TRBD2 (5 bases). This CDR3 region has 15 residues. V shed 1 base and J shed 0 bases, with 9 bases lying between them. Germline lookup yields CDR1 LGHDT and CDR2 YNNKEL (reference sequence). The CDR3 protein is CASSQGIAHQETQYF. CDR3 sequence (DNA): TGTGCCAGCAGCCAAGGGATAGCGCACCAAGAGACCCAGTACTTC.

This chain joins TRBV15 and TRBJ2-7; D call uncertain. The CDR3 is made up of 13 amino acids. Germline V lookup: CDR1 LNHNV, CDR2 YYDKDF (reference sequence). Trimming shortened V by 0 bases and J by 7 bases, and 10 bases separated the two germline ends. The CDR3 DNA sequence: TGTGCCACCAGCAGAGATCTGAAGTGGGAGCAGTACTTC. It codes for CATSRDLKWEQYF. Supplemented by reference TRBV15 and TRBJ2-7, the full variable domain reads DAMVIQNPRYQVTQFGKPVTLSCSQTLNHNVMYWYQQKSSQAPKLLFHYYDKDFNNEADTPDNFQSRRPNTSFCFLDIRSPGLGDTAMYLCATSRDLKWEQYFGPGTRLTVT.

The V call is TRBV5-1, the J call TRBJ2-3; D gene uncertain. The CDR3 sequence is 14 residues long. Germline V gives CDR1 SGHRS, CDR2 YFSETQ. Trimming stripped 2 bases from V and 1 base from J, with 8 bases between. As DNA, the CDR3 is TGCGCCAGCAGCTTCTCGACTGGCACAGATACGCAGTATTTT. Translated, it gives CASSFSTGTDTQYF.

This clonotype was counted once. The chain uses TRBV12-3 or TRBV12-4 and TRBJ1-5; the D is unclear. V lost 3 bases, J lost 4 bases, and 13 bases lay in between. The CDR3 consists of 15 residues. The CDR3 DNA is TGTGCCAGCAGTTTCGGAGGGCTTGGAAATCAGCCCCAGCATTTT. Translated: CASSFGGLGNQPQHF.

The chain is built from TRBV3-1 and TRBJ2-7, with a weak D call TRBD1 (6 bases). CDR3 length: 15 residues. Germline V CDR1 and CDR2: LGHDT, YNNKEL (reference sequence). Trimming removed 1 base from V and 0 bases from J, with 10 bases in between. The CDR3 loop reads CASSQGTDYSYEQYF. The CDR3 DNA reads TGTGCCAGCAGCCAAGGGACAGATTACTCCTACGAGCAGTACTTC.